This TCR beta chain was captured in a study of blood T cell repertoires in COVID-19. In the study overall: PBMCs, B-cell-depleted T cells, or T cells were the source of the cDNA or gDNA that made up the material.

The ends were cut back, 2 bases at V and 4 bases at J, with 14 bases in the middle. In germline, CDR1 is MGHDK, CDR2 SYGVNS. The CDR3 is 15 amino acids. Sequencing was performed with immunoSEQ multiplex PCR; in TCRdb, only in-frame clones are kept and a portion is missing. The sample has 200,000 to 300,000 clones, approximately 83% seen once. This clone was seen only once. This chain connects TRBV25-1 to TRBJ1-2; maybe TRBD1 (5 bases). The sample was peripheral blood. The clonotype was recovered from an elderly man with acute or convalescent COVID-19. CDR3 coding DNA: TGTGCCAGCAGTGAAACGCAGGGTCCAGGCTATGGCTACACCTTC. It codes for CASSETQGPGYGYTF.